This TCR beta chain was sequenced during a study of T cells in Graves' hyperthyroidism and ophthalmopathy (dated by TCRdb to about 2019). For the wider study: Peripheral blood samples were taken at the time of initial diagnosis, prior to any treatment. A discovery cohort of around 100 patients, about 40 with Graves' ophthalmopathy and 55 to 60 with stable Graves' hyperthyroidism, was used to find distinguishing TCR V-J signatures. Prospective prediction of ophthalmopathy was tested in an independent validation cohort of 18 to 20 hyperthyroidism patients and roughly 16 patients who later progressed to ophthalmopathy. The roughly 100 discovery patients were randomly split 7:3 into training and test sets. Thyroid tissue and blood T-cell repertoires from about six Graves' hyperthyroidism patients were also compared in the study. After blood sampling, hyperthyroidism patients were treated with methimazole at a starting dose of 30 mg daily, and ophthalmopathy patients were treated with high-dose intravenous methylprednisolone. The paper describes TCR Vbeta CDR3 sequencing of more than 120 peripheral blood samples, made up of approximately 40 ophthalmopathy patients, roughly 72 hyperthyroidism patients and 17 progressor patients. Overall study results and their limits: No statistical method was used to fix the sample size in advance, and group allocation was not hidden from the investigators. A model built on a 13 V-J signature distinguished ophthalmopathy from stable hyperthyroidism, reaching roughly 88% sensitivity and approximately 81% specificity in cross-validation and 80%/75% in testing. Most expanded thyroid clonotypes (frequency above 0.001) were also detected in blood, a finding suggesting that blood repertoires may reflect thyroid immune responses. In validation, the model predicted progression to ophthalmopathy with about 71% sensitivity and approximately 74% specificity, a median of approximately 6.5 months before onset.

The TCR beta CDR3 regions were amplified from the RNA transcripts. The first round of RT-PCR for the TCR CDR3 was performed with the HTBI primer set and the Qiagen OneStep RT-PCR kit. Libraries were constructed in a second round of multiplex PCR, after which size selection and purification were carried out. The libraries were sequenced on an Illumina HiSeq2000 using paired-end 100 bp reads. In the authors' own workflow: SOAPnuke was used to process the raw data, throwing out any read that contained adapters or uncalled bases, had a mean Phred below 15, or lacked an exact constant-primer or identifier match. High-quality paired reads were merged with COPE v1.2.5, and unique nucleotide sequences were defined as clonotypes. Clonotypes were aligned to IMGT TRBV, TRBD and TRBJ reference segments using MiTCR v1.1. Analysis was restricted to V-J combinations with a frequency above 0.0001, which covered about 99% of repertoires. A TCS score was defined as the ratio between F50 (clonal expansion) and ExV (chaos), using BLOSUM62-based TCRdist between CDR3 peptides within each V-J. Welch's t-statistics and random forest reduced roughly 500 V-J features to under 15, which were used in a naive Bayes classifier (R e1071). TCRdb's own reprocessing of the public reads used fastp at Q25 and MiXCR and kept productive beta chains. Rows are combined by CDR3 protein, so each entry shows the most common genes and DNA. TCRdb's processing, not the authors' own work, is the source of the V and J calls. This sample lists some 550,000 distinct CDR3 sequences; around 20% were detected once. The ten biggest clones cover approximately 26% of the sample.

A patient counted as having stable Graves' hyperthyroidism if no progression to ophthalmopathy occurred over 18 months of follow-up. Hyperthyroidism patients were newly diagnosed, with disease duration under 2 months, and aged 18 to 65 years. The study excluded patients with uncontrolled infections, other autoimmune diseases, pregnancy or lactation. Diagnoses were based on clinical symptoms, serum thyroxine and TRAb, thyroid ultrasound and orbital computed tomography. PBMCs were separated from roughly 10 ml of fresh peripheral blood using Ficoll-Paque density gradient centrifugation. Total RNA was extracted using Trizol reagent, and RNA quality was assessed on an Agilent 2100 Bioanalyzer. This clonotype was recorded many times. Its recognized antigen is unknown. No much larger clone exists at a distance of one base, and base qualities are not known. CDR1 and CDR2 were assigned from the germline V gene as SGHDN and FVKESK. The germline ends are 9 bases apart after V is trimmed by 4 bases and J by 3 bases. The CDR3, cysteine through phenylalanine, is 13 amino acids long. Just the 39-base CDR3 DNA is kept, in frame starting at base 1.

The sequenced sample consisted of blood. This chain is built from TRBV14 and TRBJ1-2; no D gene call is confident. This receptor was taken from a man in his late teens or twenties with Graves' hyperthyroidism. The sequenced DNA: TGTGCCAGCAGCCCCTTGGGCGACTATGGCTACACCTTC. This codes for CASSPLGDYGYTF.